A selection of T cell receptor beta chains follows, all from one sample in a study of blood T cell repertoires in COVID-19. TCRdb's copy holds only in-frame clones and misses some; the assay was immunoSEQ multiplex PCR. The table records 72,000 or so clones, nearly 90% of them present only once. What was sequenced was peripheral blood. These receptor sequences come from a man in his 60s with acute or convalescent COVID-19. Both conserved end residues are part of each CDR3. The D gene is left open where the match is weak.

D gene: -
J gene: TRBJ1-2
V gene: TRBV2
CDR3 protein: CASRDPGYYGYTF

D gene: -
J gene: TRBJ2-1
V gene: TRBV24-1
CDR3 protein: CATSVSGGDSINEQFF

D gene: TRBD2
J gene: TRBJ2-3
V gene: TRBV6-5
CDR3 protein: CASSLLGGGPPDTQYF

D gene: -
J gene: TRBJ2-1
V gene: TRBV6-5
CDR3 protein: CASLRGSGYNEQFF

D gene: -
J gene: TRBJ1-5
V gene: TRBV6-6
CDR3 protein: CASGPRSSNQPQHF

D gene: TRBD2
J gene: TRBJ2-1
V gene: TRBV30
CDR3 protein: CAWSEGGGEVNEQFF

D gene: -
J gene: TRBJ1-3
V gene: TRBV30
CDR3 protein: CAWSAKGISGNTIYF

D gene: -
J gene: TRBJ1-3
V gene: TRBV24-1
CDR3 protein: CATSDLLGGTIYF

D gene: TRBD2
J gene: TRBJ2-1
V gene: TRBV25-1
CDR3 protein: CASSFSGGSYNEQFF

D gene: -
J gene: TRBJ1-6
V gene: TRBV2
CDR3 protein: CASSRTDSSPLHF

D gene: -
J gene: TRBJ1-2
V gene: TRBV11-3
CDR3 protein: CASSSGRTTANYGYTF

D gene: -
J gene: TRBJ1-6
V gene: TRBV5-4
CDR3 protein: CASSERQNSPLHF

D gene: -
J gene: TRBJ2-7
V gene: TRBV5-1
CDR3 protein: CASRPGEIYEQYF

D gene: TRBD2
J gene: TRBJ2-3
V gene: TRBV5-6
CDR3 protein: CASSLAGLAGLDTQYF

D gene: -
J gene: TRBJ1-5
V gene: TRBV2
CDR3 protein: CASSPDRYNQPQHF

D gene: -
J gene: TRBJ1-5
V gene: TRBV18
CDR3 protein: CASSLQGVYNQPQHF

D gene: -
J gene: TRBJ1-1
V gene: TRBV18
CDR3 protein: CASSPSNVGVPQGFF

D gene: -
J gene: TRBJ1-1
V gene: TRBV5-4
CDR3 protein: CASSLEIGRGTEAFF

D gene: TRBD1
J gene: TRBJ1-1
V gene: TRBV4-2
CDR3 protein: CASSQIKSGTGVAEAFF

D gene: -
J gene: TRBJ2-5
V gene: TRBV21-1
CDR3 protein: CASSKAYDRKETQYF

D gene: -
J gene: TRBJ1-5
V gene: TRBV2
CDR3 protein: CASSEAAFNQPQHF

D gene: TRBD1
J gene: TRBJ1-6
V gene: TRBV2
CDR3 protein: CASSGGQGNSPLHF

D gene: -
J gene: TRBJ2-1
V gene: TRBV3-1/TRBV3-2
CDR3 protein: CASSPTLAEQFF

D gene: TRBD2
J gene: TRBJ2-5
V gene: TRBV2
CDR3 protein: CASSEWREGMKGPETQYF

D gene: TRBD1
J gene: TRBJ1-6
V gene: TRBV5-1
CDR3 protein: CASSLTPGQGRNSPLHF

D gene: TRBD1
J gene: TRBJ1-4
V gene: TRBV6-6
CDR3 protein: CASRPGQGWEEKLFF

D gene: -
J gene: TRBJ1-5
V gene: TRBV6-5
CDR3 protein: CASSHNQPQHF

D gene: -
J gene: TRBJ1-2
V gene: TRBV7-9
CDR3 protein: CASSWADSPNYGYTF

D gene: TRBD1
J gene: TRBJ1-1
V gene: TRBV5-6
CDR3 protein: CASSATGVSTEAFF

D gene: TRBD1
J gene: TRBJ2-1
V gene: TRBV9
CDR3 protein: CASSVEGGLGDEQFF

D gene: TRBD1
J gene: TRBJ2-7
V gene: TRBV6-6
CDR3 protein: CATKRGEGTGGYEQYF

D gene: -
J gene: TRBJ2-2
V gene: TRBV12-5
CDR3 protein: CASGFGVNGELFF

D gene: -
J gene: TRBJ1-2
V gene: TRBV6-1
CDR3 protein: CASSEARVRLGYTF

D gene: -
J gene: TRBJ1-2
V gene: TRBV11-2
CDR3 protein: CASTVTDANYGYTF

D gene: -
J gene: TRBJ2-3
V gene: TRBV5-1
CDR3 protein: CASSLEWGADTQYF

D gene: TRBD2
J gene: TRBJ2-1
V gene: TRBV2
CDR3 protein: CASSRRLTSGGAYDEQFF

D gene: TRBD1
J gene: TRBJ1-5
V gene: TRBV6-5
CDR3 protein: CASSSTGADQPQHF

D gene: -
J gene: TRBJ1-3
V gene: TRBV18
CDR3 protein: CASSPASGNTIYF

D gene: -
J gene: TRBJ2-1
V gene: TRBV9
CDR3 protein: CASSVALSYNEQFF

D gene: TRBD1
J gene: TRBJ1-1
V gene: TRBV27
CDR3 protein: CASRDPGQGASEAFF

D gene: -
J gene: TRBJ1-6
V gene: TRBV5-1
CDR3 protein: CASSLDGGDNSPLHF

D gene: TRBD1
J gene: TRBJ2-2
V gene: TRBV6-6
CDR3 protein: CASSPGTANTGELFF

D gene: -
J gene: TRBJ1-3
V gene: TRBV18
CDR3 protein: CASSRDPGDTIYF

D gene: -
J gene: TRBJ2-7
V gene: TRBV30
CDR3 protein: CAWSETSGYEQYF

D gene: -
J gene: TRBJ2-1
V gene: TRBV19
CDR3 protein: CASTMGARDEQFF

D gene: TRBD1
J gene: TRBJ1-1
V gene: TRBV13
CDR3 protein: CASSSHGQGVTEAFF

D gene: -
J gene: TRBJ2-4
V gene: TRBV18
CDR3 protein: CASSPFNGLTKSF